This passage covers 29 T cell receptor beta chains from one sample sequenced in a study of blood T cell repertoires in COVID-19. TCRdb's copy holds only in-frame clones and misses some; the assay was immunoSEQ multiplex PCR. The sample lists about 140,000 clones; over 75% were seen once. The source material was PBMCs or T cells enriched from blood (not recorded which). Receptors were obtained from a woman aged 45-60 years who had recovered from COVID-19.

J is TRBJ1-1 and V is TRBV5-1, with a tentative D call TRBD1 (5 bases). V dropped 7 bases and J dropped 5 bases, with 21 bases sitting between them. Germline V gene lookup returns CDR1 SGHRS and CDR2 YFSETQ. This CDR3 contains 15 residues. CDR3 sequence (DNA): TGCGCCAGCGCCCAAGCGGTGGGGGGTGGGACTGAAGCTTTCTTT. Protein sequence: CASAQAVGGGTEAFF.

The chain combines TRBV2 with TRBJ2-7, with TRBD1 as a possible D gene (5 bases). The germline V and J ends were trimmed by 2 bases and 3 bases, with 11 bases remaining between them. CDR3 size: 14 residues. Germline V gene sequence: CDR1 SNHLY, CDR2 FYNNEI. The CDR3 DNA reads TGTGCCAGCAGTGAATCAGGGTTCCTCTACGAGCAGTACTTC. This gives the protein CASSESGFLYEQYF.

The V gene is TRBV5-6, the J gene TRBJ2-7; no clear D. The CDR3 has 15 amino acids. The V end was cut by 1 base, the J end by 2 bases, with 13 bases between. Germline V CDR1 and CDR2: SGHDT, YYEEEE. The CDR3 loop is CASSLYVRVPYEQYF. The CDR3, as DNA: TGTGCCAGCAGCTTGTATGTACGCGTCCCCTACGAGCAGTACTTC.

The chain joins TRBV7-9 to TRBJ1-1; 8 bases are a match to TRBD1. The germline V gene encodes CDR1 SEHNR and CDR2 FQNEAQ (reference sequence). The CDR3 contains 13 residues. V lost 5 bases and J lost 7; bases outside the gene matches: 6. The CDR3 DNA reads as TGTGCCAGCAGCCAAACAGGGGGGAGTGAAGCTTTCTTT. Its translation is CASSQTGGSEAFF.

The rearrangement uses TRBV14 and TRBJ1-5; TRBD1 might be the D (5 bases). Trimming removed 4 bases from V and 2 bases from J, with 12 bases in between. Germline V gene data show CDR1 as SGHDN and CDR2 as FVKESK. The CDR3 has 15 amino acids. The CDR3 DNA is TGTGCCAGCAGCCCCGGGGGGGTGGGCAATCAGCCCCAGCATTTT. Amino acids: CASSPGGVGNQPQHF.

A few counts support this clone. The chain combines TRBV5-5 with TRBJ1-2, with D unclear. The germline V gene encodes CDR1 SGHKS and CDR2 YYEKEE (reference sequence). This CDR3 spans 15 amino acids. V lost 2 bases to trimming and J lost 4 bases, with 15 bases between them. CDR3 region: CASSLVPDLSYGYTF. In nucleotides, the CDR3 is TGTGCCAGCAGCTTAGTCCCAGATTTAAGCTATGGCTACACCTTC.

V usage is TRBV28 and J usage is TRBJ1-2; D gene ambiguous. The CDR3 totals 14 residues. The V end was cut by 2 bases, the J end by 0 bases, with 7 bases between. Germline loops: CDR1 MDHEN, CDR2 SYDVKM. This CDR3 reads CASSLPGTNYGYTF. The CDR3 bases are TGTGCCAGCAGTTTACCAGGAACTAACTATGGCTACACCTTC.

The chain joins TRBV5-1 to TRBJ1-2, with TRBD1 identical over 11 bases. The CDR3 extends over 15 amino acids. V was clipped by 6 bases and J by 3 bases; unmatched bases: 7. Germline CDR1 reads SGHRS; CDR2 reads YFSETQ. The CDR3 protein is CASKSRDRGDYGYTF. The CDR3 DNA reads TGCGCCAGCAAGTCCCGGGACAGGGGGGACTATGGCTACACCTTC.

This chain joins TRBV2 and TRBJ1-3, with TRBD1 matching 8 bases. Trimming cost V 8 bases and J 4 bases; bases outside gene matches: 7. There are 14 residues in the CDR3. Germline loops: CDR1 SNHLY, CDR2 FYNNEI. Here the CDR3 DNA reads TGTGCCAGCCACGGACAGGGAAGAGGAAACACCATATATTTT. This encodes CASHGQGRGNTIYF.

This chain connects TRBV5-1 to TRBJ2-3, with 8 bases lining up with TRBD1. CDR1 SGHRS and CDR2 YFSETQ come from the germline V gene. With V trimmed by 1 base and J by 1 base, 2 bases remained unmatched. CDR3 length: 15 residues. CDR3 region: CASSLWGQGTDTQYF. Written as DNA, the CDR3 is TGCGCCAGCAGCTTGTGGGGACAGGGCACAGATACGCAGTATTTT.

The chain uses TRBV12-2 and TRBJ2-2; TRBD2 was called by the table and not checked on the DNA. TRBV12-2 is labeled a pseudogene. The CDR3 consists of 14 residues. CDR3 bases: TGTGCAAGTCCCGAGCCGGGGGACACCGGGGAGCTGTTTTTT. This encodes CASPEPGDTGELFF.

The V and J genes are TRBV27 and TRBJ1-6; D remains unclear. The CDR3 sequence is 13 residues long. The ends were cut back, 5 bases at V and 10 bases at J, with 12 bases in the middle. The germline V gene encodes CDR1 MNHEY and CDR2 SMNVEV (reference sequence). CDR3 protein: CASSVYMGSPLHF. CDR3 in DNA: TGTGCCAGCAGTGTTTATATGGGCTCACCCCTCCACTTT.

The V gene is TRBV5-6, the J gene TRBJ1-1; tentative D call: TRBD1 (5 bases). Trimming stripped 0 bases from V and 7 bases from J, with 10 bases between. The CDR3 runs to 13 residues. Germline-derived CDR1 and CDR2 are SGHDT and YYEEEE. CDR3 nucleotides: TGTGCCAGCAGCTTGGTACAGACAGATGAAGCTTTCTTT. It specifies CASSLVQTDEAFF.

The chain combines TRBV29-1 with TRBJ1-1, with D possibly TRBD1 on 5 matching bases. V lost 4 bases, J lost 8 bases, and 11 bases lay in between. The CDR3 is made up of 11 amino acids. In germline, CDR1 is SQVTM, CDR2 ANQGSEA. The DNA of the CDR3 is TGCAGCGTTGCTGACAGCTCCGAAGCTTTCTTT. It is translated as CSVADSSEAFF.

This rearrangement joins TRBV13 to TRBJ2-7; 9 nucleotides agree with TRBD1. In germline, CDR1 is PRHDT, CDR2 FYEKMQ (reference sequence). The CDR3 sequence is 16 residues long. V trimming: 5 bases; J trimming: 3 bases; junction bases outside the gene matches: 11. The CDR3 is CASSIRTGVEGYEQYF. CDR3 in DNA: TGTGCCAGCAGCATCCGGACAGGGGTGGAAGGCTACGAGCAGTACTTC.

The genes are TRBV4-1 and TRBJ2-3; 7 bases agree with TRBD2. J gave up 4 bases and V 5 bases, and 9 bases lay outside the gene matches. CDR3 length: 15 amino acids. Germline-derived CDR1 and CDR2 are MGHRA and YSYEKL. Here the CDR3 reads CASSSPASGPDTQYF. For the CDR3, the DNA is TGCGCCAGCAGCTCCCCGGCTAGCGGCCCAGATACGCAGTATTTT.

J is TRBJ2-3 and V is TRBV11-2; TRBD1 is a possible D gene (6 bases). This CDR3 is 16 amino acids long. Germline V gene sequence: CDR1 SGHAT, CDR2 FQNNGV. V was cut by 1 base and J by 2 bases, with 13 bases left in between. This CDR3 is CASSLGQGSHTDTQYF. CDR3 nucleotides: TGTGCCAGCAGCTTAGGGCAGGGGTCCCACACAGATACGCAGTATTTT.

The chain combines TRBV5-4 with TRBJ2-3, with TRBD2 identical over 8 bases. This CDR3 comprises 13 residues. Looked up from germline, CDR1 is SGHNT and CDR2 is YYREEE (reference sequence). J gave up 5 bases and V 6 bases, and 5 bases lay outside the gene matches. The CDR3 spells CASTSGGEDTQYF. CDR3 sequence (DNA): TGTGCCAGCACATCGGGGGGGGAAGATACGCAGTATTTT.

This sequence joins TRBV7-2 and TRBJ2-1; the match to TRBD1 covers 7 bases. The V gene end was trimmed by 1 base and the J gene end by 8 bases; junction bases not matched to a gene: 14. The germline V gene encodes CDR1 SGHTA and CDR2 FQGNSA. The CDR3 consists of 17 residues. The CDR3 spells CASSLVRVLGGGYEQFF. The CDR3 DNA sequence: TGTGCCAGCAGCTTAGTCCGCGTCCTAGGGGGCGGCTATGAGCAGTTCTTC.

The chain carries TRBV9 and TRBJ1-3; TRBD1 might be the D (5 bases). V lost 4 bases and J lost 0, with 14 bases in between. The CDR3 is 16 amino acids. Germline V gene lookup returns CDR1 SGDLS and CDR2 YYNGEE. The CDR3 sequence is CASSPTPGGSGNTIYF. The CDR3 nucleotides read TGTGCCAGCAGCCCGACCCCGGGGGGCTCTGGAAACACCATATATTTT.

To note about this clone: The sample holds other DNA sequences that translate to the same CDR3. The V gene is TRBV28, the J gene TRBJ2-7, with TRBD2 matching 10 bases. Germline trimming cut 5 bases from V and 2 bases from J; bases unmatched to any gene: 3. Germline-derived CDR1 and CDR2 are MDHEN and SYDVKM. The CDR3 is 14 residues long. The CDR3 DNA reads as TGTGCCAGCAGTGGACTAGCGGAAACCTACGAGCAGTACTTC. As protein: CASSGLAETYEQYF.

J is TRBJ2-7 and V is TRBV3-1 (or the pseudogene TRBV3-2), with TRBD2 identical over 10 bases. Looked up from germline, CDR1 is LGHDT and CDR2 is YNNKEL (reference sequence). With V trimmed by 4 bases and J by 7 bases, 7 bases remained unmatched. This CDR3 contains 14 residues. The CDR3 nucleotides are TGTGCCAGCAGCCTAAGCGGGGGGGGCTGGGAGCAGTACTTC. It encodes CASSLSGGGWEQYF.

V is TRBV27 and J is TRBJ1-2; maybe TRBD1 (5 bases). V was clipped by 3 bases and J by 1 base, with 6 bases between them. The CDR3 covers 13 residues. Germline-derived CDR1 and CDR2 are MNHEY and SMNVEV (reference sequence). The CDR3 loop is CASSFRGNYGYTF. CDR3 DNA sequence: TGTGCCAGCAGTTTTAGGGGTAACTATGGCTACACCTTC.

The V gene is TRBV19, the J gene TRBJ1-2; 7 bases align to TRBD1. The CDR3 spans 15 residues. V was pared by 7 bases and J by 5 bases, with 13 bases of the junction left unmatched. The V gene's germline CDR1 is LNHDA and CDR2 SQIVND (reference sequence). The CDR3 sequence is CASTLGTVESYGYTF. The CDR3 DNA sequence: TGTGCCAGTACCTTGGGGACAGTCGAATCGTATGGCTACACCTTC.

The rearrangement links TRBV29-1 to TRBJ2-1, with TRBD1 matching over 11 bases. This CDR3 is 12 amino acids long. V lost 7 bases, J lost 8 bases, and 4 bases stayed unmatched. The germline gives CDR1 SQVTM, CDR2 ANQGSEA. CDR3 DNA sequence: TGCAGCGCATGGACAGGGGGCGATGAGCAGTTCTTC. This encodes CSAWTGGDEQFF.

This clone was observed a few times. This chain joins TRBV10-1 and TRBJ1-6, with a possible D match to TRBD1 (5 bases). Trimming shortened V by 4 bases and J by 8 bases, and 9 bases separated the two germline ends. Germline-derived CDR1 and CDR2 are WNHNN and SYGVQD (reference sequence). CDR3 length: 13 amino acids. CDR3 in amino acids: CASSGQPDSPLHF. CDR3 in DNA: TGCGCCAGCAGTGGACAGCCGGATTCACCCCTCCACTTT.

The J gene is TRBJ1-6, the V gene TRBV6-5, with D possibly being TRBD1 (5 bases). The germline V gene encodes CDR1 MNHEY and CDR2 SVGAGI. The CDR3 has 12 amino acids. V was clipped by 6 bases and J by 7 bases, with 7 bases between them. The CDR3 DNA reads as TGTGCCAGCAGGCGACAGAATTCACCCCTCCACTTT. It yields the protein CASRRQNSPLHF.

The V gene is TRBV10-1, the J gene TRBJ2-3; D not resolved. Trimming removed 5 bases from V and 6 bases from J, with 18 bases in between. Germline V gives CDR1 WNHNN, CDR2 SYGVQD (reference sequence). There are 15 residues in the CDR3. In DNA form, the CDR3 reads TGCGCCAGCAGTCCAAGAACTACCTTCGGGGATACGCAGTATTTT. This gives the protein CASSPRTTFGDTQYF.

The chain employs TRBV28 and TRBJ2-2, with D possibly matching TRBD2 (6 bases). The germline gives CDR1 MDHEN, CDR2 SYDVKM. Trimming cost V 1 base and J 2 bases, with 14 bases left between them. The CDR3 is made up of 17 amino acids. The CDR3 sequence is CASSLFSGLSNTGELFF. The CDR3 region has the DNA TGTGCCAGCAGTTTATTCTCGGGACTCTCAAACACCGGGGAGCTGTTTTTT.